This T cell receptor (beta chain) was observed in a study of OX40 agonist ivuxolimab in advanced cancers. Study details: Patients received intravenous ivuxolimab every 2 weeks at 0.01 to 10 mg/kg. Of the participants, 40% to 50% had some prior anti-PD-1, anti-PD-L1 or anti-CTLA-4 therapy, which was allowed.

Clones were sequenced by immunoSEQ multiplex PCR, and TCRdb holds only the in-frame ones, with some missing. The table has roughly 53,000 clones, less than 90% seen once; the top ten hold approximately 4.2%. Worth noting for this clone: Its cognate antigen is unknown.

CDR3 length equals 16 residues. The germline CDR1 and CDR2 sequences are MNHEY and SMNVEV (reference sequence). Trimming cost V 6 bases and J 2 bases, with 17 bases left between them. Regarding the study as a whole: The study observed clonal expansion of CD4+ and CD8+ blood T cells by week 6 at 0.1 to 3.0 mg/kg. Still undetermined is the antigen specificity of the expanded peripheral T cells.

The chain is built from TRBV27 and TRBJ1-3; D is perhaps TRBD1 (5 bases). The specimen was CD4+ or CD8+ T cells sorted from blood, collected in a trial of the OX40 agonist ivuxolimab. This TCR was recovered from an adult with an advanced solid tumor such as melanoma, head and neck, liver or kidney cancer. CDR3 sequence (DNA): TGTGCCAGCAGCCGAGATGGGGGACCAGCTGGAAACACCATATATTTT. This codes for CASSRDGGPAGNTIYF.